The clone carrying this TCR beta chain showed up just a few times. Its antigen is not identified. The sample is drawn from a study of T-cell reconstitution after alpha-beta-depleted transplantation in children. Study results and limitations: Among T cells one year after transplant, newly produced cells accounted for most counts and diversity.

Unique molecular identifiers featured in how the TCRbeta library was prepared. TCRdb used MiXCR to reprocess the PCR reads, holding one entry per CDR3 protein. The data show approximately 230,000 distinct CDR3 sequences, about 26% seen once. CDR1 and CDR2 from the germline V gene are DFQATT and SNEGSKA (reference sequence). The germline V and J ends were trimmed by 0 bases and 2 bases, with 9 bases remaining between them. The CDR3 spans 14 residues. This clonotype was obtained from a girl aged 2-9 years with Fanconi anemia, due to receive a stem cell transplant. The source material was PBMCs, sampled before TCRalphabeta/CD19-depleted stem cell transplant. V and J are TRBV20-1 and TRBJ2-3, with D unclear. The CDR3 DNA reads TGCAGTGCTAGAGATCGATCTGCCACAGATACGCAGTATTTT. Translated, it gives CSARDRSATDTQYF.